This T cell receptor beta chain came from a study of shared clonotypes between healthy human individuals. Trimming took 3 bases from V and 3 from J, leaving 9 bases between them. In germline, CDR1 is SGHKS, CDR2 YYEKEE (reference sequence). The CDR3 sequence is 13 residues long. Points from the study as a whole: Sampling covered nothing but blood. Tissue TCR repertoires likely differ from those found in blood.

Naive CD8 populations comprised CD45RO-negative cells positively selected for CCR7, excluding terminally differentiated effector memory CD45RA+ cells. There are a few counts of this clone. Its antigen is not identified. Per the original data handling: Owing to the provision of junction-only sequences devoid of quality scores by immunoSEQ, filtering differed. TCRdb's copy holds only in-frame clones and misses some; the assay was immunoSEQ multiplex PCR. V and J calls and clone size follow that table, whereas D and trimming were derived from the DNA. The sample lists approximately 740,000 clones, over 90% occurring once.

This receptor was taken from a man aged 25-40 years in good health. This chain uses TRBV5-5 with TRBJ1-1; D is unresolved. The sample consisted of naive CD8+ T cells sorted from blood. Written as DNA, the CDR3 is TGTGCCAGCAGCTACCCCCTCGACACTGAAGCTTTCTTT. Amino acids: CASSYPLDTEAFF.